A single sample is the source of the 11 T cell receptor beta chains below, sequenced in a study of T cell clonality in common variable immunodeficiency. The protocol was immunoSEQ multiplex PCR, while the TCRdb copy is restricted to in-frame clones and leaves out a portion. This record lists roughly 51,000 clones, none seen once only, and the top ten clones contain roughly 5.5%. Sequenced material: peripheral blood mononuclear cells. These receptors originate from a person aged 18 to 70 in good health.

This clone was seen ten or more times. Partial CDR3 DNA: TGTGCCAGCTCACGAGAGGTCCCTCCTACAGATACG. Translating it yields CASSREVPPTDT. Given in full, the CDR3 is CASSREVPPTDTQYF. The chain combines TRBV18 with TRBJ2-3; D gene unclear. The read stops 3 residues short of the end of the CDR3; the missing end is completed from the germline J gene. V lost 4 bases, J lost 3 bases, and 14 bases lay in between. Germline values: CDR1 KGHSH, CDR2 LQKENI. This CDR3 is built from 15 residues.

This clone was counted many times. The CDR3 end falls 3 residues outside the read, so it is completed with the germline J gene. The V call is TRBV18, the J call TRBJ1-1; 8 nucleotides align to TRBD1. The germline V gene has CDR1 KGHSH and CDR2 LQKENI. This CDR3 is 16 amino acids long. The ends lost 1 base at V and 5 bases at J; junction bases unmatched: 9. The DNA read from the CDR3 is TGTGCCAGCTCACCACTCACGGACAGGGAATGGACTGAA. It codes for CASSPLTDREWTE. The full CDR3 protein is CASSPLTDREWTEAFF. The variable domain in full, with the rest retrieved from reference TRBV18 and TRBJ1-1, is NAGVMQNPRHLVRRRGQEARLRCSPMKGHSHVYWYRQLPEEGLKFMVYLQKENIIDESGMPKERFSAEFPKEGPSILRIQQVVRGDSAAYFCASSPLTDREWTEAFFGQGTRLTVV.

This clone was detected many times. The read falls 3 residues short of the CDR3 end, and the missing part is taken from the germline J gene. V and J are TRBV6-4 and TRBJ2-6; perhaps TRBD1 as D (6 bases). The germline V gene has CDR1 MRHNA and CDR2 SNTAGT. The V end was cut by 4 bases, the J end by 2 bases, with 9 bases between. The CDR3 has 15 amino acids. The sequenced part of the CDR3 DNA is TGTGCCAGCAGTGCCAACAGGGCTGGGGCCAACGTC. It translates to CASSANRAGANV. The full CDR3 reads CASSANRAGANVLTF.

This clone was counted ten times or more. The sequenced fragment ends 3 residues before the CDR3 boundary, so the rest is inferred from the germline J gene. V is TRBV5-1 and J is TRBJ2-7, with unresolved D. V gave up 4 bases and J gave up 3 bases, with 14 bases separating them. Germline loops: CDR1 SGHRS, CDR2 YFSETQ. CDR3 size: 14 residues. CDR3 DNA, as far as it was read: TGCGCCAGCAGCCAAGGAGTACAGAGCTACGAG. Its protein is CASSQGVQSYE. The full CDR3 is CASSQGVQSYEQYF.

Many counts were recorded for this clone. The read terminates 3 residues ahead of where the CDR3 ends, so the germline J gene completes it. This chain joins TRBV20-1 and TRBJ2-2; TRBD2 might be the D (6 bases). V was shortened by 2 bases and J by 2 bases, with 15 bases between the two germline ends. There are 16 residues in the CDR3. CDR1 DFQATT and CDR2 SNEGSKA come from the germline V gene (reference sequence). The CDR3 is CSARYGTGANTGELFF. CDR3 DNA, as far as it was read: TGCAGTGCTAGATATGGGACTGGGGCAAACACCGGGGAG.

This clone was picked up many times. The read ends 3 residues before the CDR3 terminus; that terminus is restored from the germline J gene. The chain links TRBV18 to TRBJ2-7; 9 nucleotides align to TRBD2. The V gene end was trimmed by 4 bases and the J gene end by 0 bases; junction bases not matched to a gene: 7. CDR1 and CDR2 from the germline V gene are KGHSH and LQKENI. CDR3 length: 16 residues. This CDR3 is CASSQGLAGISYEQYF. The covered CDR3 bases are TGTGCCAGCTCACAAGGGCTAGCGGGGATCTCCTACGAG.

The CDR3 region is CRAWTSGIEGEQFF. The CDR3 bases that were read are TGCCGAGCGTGGACTAGCGGGATAGAAGGTGAG. The V gene is TRBV29-1, the J gene TRBJ2-1; 12 nucleotides agree with TRBD2. The CDR3 end falls 3 residues outside the read, so it is completed with the germline J gene. The V gene's germline CDR1 is SQVTM and CDR2 ANQGSEA. There are 14 residues in the CDR3.

This clone was seen repeatedly, ten times or more. The CDR3 sequence: CASSQTRDEQFF. Partial CDR3 DNA: TGTGCCAGCAGCCAAACTAGGGATGAG. The chain has TRBV2 and TRBJ2-1; D is perhaps TRBD2 (5 bases). The read gets to within 3 residues of the CDR3 end, and the germline J gene fills in the rest. The CDR3 totals 12 residues. Trimming cost V 6 bases and J 8 bases, with 11 bases left between them. CDR1 is SNHLY, CDR2 FYNNEI, per germline.

There are many counts of this clone. The read gets to within 3 residues of the CDR3 end, and the germline J gene fills in the rest. The chain recombines TRBV6-2 or TRBV6-3 with TRBJ1-1; D possibly corresponds to TRBD1 (5 bases). CDR1 is MNHEY, CDR2 SVGEGT, per germline. The CDR3 has 13 residues. The CDR3 DNA, read in part, is TGTGCCAGCTTCCATCGAGGGGAGGTGCGG. It encodes CASFHRGEVR. The whole CDR3 reads CASFHRGEVRAFF.

Many counts were recorded for this clone. The CDR3: CASSSLGGGSYEQYF. The part of the CDR3 DNA that was read is TGTGCCAGCAGCTCCTTAGGGGGTGGCTCCTACGAG. V gene TRBV7-9 combines with J gene TRBJ2-7; tentative D call: TRBD1 (6 bases). The CDR3 end lies 3 residues beyond the end of the read and is filled in from the germline J gene. CDR3 length: 15 amino acids. Germline V gene lookup returns CDR1 SEHNR and CDR2 FQNEAQ (reference sequence). The V and J ends lost 4 bases and 0 bases respectively, with 13 bases between them.

At least ten counts were recorded for this clone. With the read ending 3 residues before the CDR3 end, the germline J gene is used to fill in that end. The chain has TRBV5-4 and TRBJ1-2; D gene ambiguous. The CDR3 is 13 residues long. Trimming stripped 2 bases from V and 0 bases from J, with 5 bases between. Looked up from germline, CDR1 is SGHNT and CDR2 is YYREEE (reference sequence). Incomplete CDR3 DNA: TGTGCCAGCAGCTTTACAGCTAACTATGGC. Residues: CASSFTANYG. The full CDR3 reads CASSFTANYGYTF.